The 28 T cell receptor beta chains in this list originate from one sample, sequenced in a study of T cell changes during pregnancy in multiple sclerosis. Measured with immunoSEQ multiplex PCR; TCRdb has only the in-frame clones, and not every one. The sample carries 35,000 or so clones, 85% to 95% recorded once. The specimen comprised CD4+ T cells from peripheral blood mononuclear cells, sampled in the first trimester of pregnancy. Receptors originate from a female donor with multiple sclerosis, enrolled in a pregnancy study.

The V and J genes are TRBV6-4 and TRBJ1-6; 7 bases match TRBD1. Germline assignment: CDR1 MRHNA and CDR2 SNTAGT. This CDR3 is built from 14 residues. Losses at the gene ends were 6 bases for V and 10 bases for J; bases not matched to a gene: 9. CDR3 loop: CASSSRQGGSPLHF. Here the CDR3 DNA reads TGTGCCAGCAGCAGCCGACAGGGTGGATCACCCCTCCACTTT.

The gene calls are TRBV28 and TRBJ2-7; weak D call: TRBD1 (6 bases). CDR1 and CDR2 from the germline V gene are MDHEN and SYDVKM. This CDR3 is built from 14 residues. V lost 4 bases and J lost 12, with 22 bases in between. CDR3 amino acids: CASSSWAHRAIPYF. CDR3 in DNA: TGTGCCAGCAGTTCCTGGGCCCACAGGGCCATTCCGTACTTC.

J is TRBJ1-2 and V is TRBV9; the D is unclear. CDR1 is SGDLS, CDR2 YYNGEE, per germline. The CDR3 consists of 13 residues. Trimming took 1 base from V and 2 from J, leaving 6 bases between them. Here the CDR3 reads CASSVQENYGYTF. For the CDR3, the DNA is TGTGCCAGCAGCGTACAGGAAAACTATGGCTACACCTTC.

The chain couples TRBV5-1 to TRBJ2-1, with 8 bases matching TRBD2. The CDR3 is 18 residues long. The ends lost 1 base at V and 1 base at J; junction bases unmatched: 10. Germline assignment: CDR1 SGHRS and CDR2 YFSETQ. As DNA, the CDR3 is TGCGCCAGCAGCTTGAAACTAACGGGGGGGGCATCCTACAATGAGCAGTTCTTC. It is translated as CASSLKLTGGASYNEQFF.

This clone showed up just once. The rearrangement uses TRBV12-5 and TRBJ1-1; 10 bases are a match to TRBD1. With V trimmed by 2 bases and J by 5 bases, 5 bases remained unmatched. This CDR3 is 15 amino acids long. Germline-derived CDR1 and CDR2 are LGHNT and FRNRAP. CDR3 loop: CASGLTGQGGTEAFF. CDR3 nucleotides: TGTGCTAGTGGTTTGACCGGACAGGGGGGAACTGAAGCTTTCTTT.

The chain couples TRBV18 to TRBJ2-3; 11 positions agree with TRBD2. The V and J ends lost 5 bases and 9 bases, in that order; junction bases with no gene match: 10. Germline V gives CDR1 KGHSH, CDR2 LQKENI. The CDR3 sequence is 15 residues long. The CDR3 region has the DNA TGTGCCAGCTCAAGTTCGGTAGCGGGGGGGCTCACGCAGTATTTT. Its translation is CASSSSVAGGLTQYF.

The CDR3 sequence is CASSKRGTGGSEVPEAFF. For the CDR3, the DNA is TGTGCCAGCAGTAAGAGAGGGACAGGGGGGTCTGAGGTCCCTGAAGCTTTCTTT. This chain joins TRBV9 and TRBJ1-1, with TRBD1 identical over 11 bases. Trimming removed 5 bases from V and 6 bases from J; junction bases left unmatched: 18. CDR1 and CDR2 from the germline V gene are SGDLS and YYNGEE. The CDR3 extends over 18 amino acids. The full variable domain, rest sourced from reference TRBV9 and TRBJ1-1, is DSGVTQTPKHLITATGQRVTLRCSPRSGDLSVYWYQQSLDQGLQFLIQYYNGEERAKGNILERFSAQQFPDLHSELNLSSLELGDSALYFCASSKRGTGGSEVPEAFFGQGTRLTVV.

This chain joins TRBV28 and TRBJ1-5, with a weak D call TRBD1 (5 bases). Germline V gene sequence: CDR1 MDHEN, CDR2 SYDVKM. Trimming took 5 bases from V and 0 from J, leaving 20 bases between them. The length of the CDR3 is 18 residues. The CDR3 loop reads CASSPQPPTVHSNQPQHF. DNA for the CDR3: TGTGCCAGCAGTCCTCAACCGCCGACAGTCCATAGCAATCAGCCCCAGCATTTT.

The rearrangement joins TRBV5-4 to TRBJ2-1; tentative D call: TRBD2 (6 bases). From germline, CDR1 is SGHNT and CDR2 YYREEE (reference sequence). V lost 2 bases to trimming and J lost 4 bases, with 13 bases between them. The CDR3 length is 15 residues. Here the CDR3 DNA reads TGTGCCAGCAGCTTTCCGGGACTGATGTACAATGAGCAGTTCTTC. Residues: CASSFPGLMYNEQFF.

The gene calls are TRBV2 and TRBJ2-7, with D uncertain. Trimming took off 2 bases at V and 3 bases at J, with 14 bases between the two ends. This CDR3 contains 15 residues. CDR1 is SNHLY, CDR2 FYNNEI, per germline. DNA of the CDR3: TGTGCCAGCAGTGAAAGCGTGCTCACGATCTACGAGCAGTACTTC. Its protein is CASSESVLTIYEQYF.

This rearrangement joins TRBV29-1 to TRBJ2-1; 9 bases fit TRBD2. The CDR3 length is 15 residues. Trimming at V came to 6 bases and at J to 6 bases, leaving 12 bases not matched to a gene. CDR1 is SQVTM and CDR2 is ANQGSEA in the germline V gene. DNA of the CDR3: TGCAGCGTGACAAATATAGCGGGAGTGGGCAATGAGCAGTTCTTC. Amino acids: CSVTNIAGVGNEQFF.

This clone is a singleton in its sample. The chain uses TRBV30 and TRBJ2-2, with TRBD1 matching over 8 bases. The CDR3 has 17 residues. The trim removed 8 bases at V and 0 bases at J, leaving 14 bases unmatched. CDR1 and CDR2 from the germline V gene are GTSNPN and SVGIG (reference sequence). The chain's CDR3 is CAAPGQAPVANTGELFF. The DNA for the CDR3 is TGTGCCGCTCCGGGACAGGCCCCCGTCGCGAACACCGGGGAGCTGTTTTTT.

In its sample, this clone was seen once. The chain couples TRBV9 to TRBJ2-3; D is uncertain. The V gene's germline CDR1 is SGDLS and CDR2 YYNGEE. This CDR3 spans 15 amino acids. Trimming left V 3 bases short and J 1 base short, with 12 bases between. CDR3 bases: TGTGCCAGCAGCGAAACCGACGGAGGCACAGATACGCAGTATTTT. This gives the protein CASSETDGGTDTQYF.

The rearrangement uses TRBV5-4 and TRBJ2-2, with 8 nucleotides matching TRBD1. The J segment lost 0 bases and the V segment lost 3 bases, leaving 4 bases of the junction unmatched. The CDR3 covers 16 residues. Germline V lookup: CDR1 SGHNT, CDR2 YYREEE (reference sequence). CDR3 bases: TGTGCCAGCAGCTGGGGGGACAGGACGAACACCGGGGAGCTGTTTTTT. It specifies CASSWGDRTNTGELFF.

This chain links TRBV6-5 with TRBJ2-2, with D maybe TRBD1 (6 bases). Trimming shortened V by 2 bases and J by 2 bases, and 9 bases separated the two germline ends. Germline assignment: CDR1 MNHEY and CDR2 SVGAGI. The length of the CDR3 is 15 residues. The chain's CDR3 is CASSYGQINTGELFF. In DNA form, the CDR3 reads TGTGCCAGCAGTTACGGACAGATAAACACCGGGGAGCTGTTTTTT.

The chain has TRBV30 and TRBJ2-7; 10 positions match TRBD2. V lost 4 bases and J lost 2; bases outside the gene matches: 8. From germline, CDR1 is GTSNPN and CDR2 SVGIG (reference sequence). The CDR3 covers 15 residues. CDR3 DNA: TGTGCCTGGAACTCATTTACTAGCGGGACCTACGAGCAGTACTTC. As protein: CAWNSFTSGTYEQYF.

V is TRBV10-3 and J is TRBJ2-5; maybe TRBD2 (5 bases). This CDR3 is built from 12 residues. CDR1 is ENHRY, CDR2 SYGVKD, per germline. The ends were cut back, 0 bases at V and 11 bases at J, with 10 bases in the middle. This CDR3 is CAISESRAEQYF. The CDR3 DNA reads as TGTGCCATCAGTGAGTCGAGAGCGGAGCAGTACTTC.

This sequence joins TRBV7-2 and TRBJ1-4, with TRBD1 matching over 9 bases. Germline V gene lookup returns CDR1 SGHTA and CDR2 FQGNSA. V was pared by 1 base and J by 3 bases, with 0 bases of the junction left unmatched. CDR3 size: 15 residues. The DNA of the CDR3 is TGTGCCAGCAGCTTAGGGGACAGGGCTAATGAAAAACTGTTTTTT. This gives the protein CASSLGDRANEKLFF.

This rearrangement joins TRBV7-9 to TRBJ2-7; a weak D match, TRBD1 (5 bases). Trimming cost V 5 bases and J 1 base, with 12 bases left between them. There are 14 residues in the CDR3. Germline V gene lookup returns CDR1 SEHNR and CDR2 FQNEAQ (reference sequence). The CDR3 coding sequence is TGTGCCAGCAGCCCGAGACAGCTATCCTACGAGCAGTACTTC. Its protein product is CASSPRQLSYEQYF.

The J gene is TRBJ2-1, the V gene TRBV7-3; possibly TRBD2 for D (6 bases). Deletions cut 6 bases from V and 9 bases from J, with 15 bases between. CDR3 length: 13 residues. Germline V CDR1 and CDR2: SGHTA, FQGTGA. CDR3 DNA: TGTGCCAGCAGTCCAACGAGGGGAGGTGAGCAGTTCTTC. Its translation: CASSPTRGGEQFF.

CDR3 in amino acids: CASSDTLGAVEQFF. The CDR3 coding sequence is TGTGCCAGCAGTGATACTTTAGGAGCGGTTGAGCAGTTCTTC. The V and J genes are TRBV2 and TRBJ2-1; D may be TRBD2 (5 bases). This CDR3 spans 14 amino acids. Trimming shortened V by 3 bases and J by 9 bases, and 15 bases separated the two germline ends. The germline gives CDR1 SNHLY, CDR2 FYNNEI.

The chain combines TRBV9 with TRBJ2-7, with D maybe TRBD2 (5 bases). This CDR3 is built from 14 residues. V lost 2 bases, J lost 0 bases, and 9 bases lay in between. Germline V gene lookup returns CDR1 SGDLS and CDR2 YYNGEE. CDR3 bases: TGTGCCAGCAGCGTCCGGGGAACCTCCTACGAGCAGTACTTC. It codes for CASSVRGTSYEQYF.

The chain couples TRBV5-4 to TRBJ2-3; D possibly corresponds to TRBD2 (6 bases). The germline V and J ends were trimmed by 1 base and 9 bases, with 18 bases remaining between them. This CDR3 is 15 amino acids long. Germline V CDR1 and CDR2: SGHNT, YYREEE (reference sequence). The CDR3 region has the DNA TGTGCCAGCAGCTTGCCCTCGTTGGAGGGGTTGACGCAGTATTTT. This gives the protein CASSLPSLEGLTQYF.

CDR3 DNA sequence: TGTGCCAGCAGCTTAGATTTCAGGCGCCGGGAGCTGTTTTTT. Protein product: CASSLDFRRRELFF. This chain joins TRBV7-6 and TRBJ2-2; D remains ambiguous. The length of the CDR3 is 14 residues. V was clipped by 1 base and J by 9 bases, with 12 bases between them. Looked up from germline, CDR1 is SGHVS and CDR2 is FNYEAQ. Drawing the rest from reference TRBV7-6 and TRBJ2-2, the complete variable domain is GAGVSQSPRYKVTKRGQDVALRCDPISGHVSLYWYRQALGQGPEFLTYFNYEAQQDKSGLPNDRFSAERPEGSISTLTIQRTEQRDSAMYRCASSLDFRRRELFFGEGSRLTVL.

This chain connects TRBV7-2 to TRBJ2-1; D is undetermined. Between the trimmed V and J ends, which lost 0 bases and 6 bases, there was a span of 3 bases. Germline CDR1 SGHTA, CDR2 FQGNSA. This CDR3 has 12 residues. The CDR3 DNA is TGTGCCAGCAGCTTAGCGGCCAATGAGCAGTTCTTC. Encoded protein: CASSLAANEQFF.

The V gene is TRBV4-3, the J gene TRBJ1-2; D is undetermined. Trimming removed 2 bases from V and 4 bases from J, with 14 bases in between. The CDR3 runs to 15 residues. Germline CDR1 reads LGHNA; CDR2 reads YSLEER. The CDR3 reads CASSQTAVAGYGYTF. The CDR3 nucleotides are TGCGCCAGCAGCCAAACCGCTGTCGCAGGCTATGGCTACACCTTC.

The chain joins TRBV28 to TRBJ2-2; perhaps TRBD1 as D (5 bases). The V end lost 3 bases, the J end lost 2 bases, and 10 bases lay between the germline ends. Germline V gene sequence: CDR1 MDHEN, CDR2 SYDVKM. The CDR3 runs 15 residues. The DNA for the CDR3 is TGTGCCAGCAGTTTTAGGGGCGTAAACACCGGGGAGCTGTTTTTT. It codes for CASSFRGVNTGELFF. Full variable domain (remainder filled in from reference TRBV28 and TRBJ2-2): DVKVTQSSRYLVKRTGEKVFLECVQDMDHENMFWYRQDPGLGLRLIYFSYDVKMKEKGDIPEGYSVSREKKERFSLILESASTNQTSMYLCASSFRGVNTGELFFGEGSRLTVL.

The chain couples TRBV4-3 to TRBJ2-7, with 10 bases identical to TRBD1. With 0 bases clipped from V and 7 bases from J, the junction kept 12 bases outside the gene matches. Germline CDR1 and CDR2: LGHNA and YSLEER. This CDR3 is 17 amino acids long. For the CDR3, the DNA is TGCGCCAGCAGCCAAGATCTCGCCGGGACAGGGGTGTTTGAGCAGTACTTC. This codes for CASSQDLAGTGVFEQYF.